A single T cell receptor (beta chain) is shown here with its context. Patients of the Seattle cohort, enrolled during active infection, were followed longitudinally. This sample stems from a study of blood T cell repertoires in COVID-19. Overall study: The samples span acute and convalescent COVID-19 from the United States, Italy and Spain. Sources were T cells, B-cell-depleted T cells, or PBMCs; the material itself was cDNA or gDNA.

This CDR3 comprises 15 residues. Germline V gene lookup returns CDR1 LGHDT and CDR2 YNNKEL (reference sequence). V shed 1 base, J shed 3 bases, and the junction held 4 bases outside the gene matches. Authors' data handling: Counts of nucleated cells, estimated from reference gene primer amplification, were obtained. Generated by immunoSEQ multiplex PCR, the TCRdb table keeps only in-frame clones and is missing some. V and J calls and clone size come straight from that table; D and trimming were deduced from the DNA. The sample shows about 150,000 clones, 70% to 90% of them seen only once. This clonotype was obtained from an elderly man with COVID-19, enrolled during active disease. Sequenced: peripheral blood. The gene calls are TRBV3-1 (or the pseudogene TRBV3-2) and TRBJ2-7; 9 bases map to TRBD1. The CDR3 protein is CASSQGWTGDYEQYF. The CDR3 DNA follows: TGTGCCAGCAGCCAAGGTTGGACAGGGGACTACGAGCAGTACTTC.